This T cell receptor (beta chain) originates from a study of cytomegalovirus exposure and HLA in healthy donors. Study-level findings and limits: Rare TCR sequences predominated, though certain public TCRs were found in many donors. Using the classifier, cytomegalovirus status was reportedly diagnosed with high specificity and sensitivity.

This clone was detected a few times. Its antigen is not identified. This CDR3 has 14 residues. With V trimmed by 6 bases and J by 8 bases, 6 bases remained unmatched. CDR1 and CDR2 from the germline V gene are KGHSH and LQKENI. TCRdb's copy holds only in-frame clones and misses some; the assay was immunoSEQ multiplex PCR. The sample contains about 160,000 clones, around 96% of which appear only once. J is TRBJ1-6 and V is TRBV18; TRBD1 matches 8 bases. Sample: PBMCs. The TCR sequence derives from a young woman in good health and CMV-seronegative. The CDR3 sequence: CASSKDREYSPLHF. The DNA for the CDR3 is TGTGCCAGCTCGAAGGACAGGGAATATTCACCCCTCCACTTT.